This T cell receptor (beta chain) stems from a study of blood T cell repertoires in COVID-19. Clones were sequenced by immunoSEQ multiplex PCR, and TCRdb holds only the in-frame ones, with some missing. This table holds 120,000 to 150,000 clones, 84% found once. V lost 0 bases and J 7 bases, leaving 13 bases between the germline ends. The CDR3 is 14 amino acids. The germline V gene has CDR1 MNHEY and CDR2 SMNVEV (reference sequence). The rearrangement uses TRBV27 and TRBJ2-7; no reliable D call. The sequencing sample was made of PBMCs or T cells enriched from blood (not recorded which). The origin of this receptor is a man over 45 in a cohort exposed to, infected with or recovered from COVID-19 (not recorded which). The CDR3 nucleotides read TGTGCCAGCAGTTTATCCGGTCTAGTAAGGGAGCAGTACTTC. Translation gives CASSLSGLVREQYF.